This T cell receptor beta chain appears in the sequencing data of a study of T cell responses to AZD1222 COVID-19 vaccine. As for this clone: Its antigen is undetermined.

Study-level findings and limits: Baseline seropositives among AZD1222 recipients totaled only six or seven. Nearly half of unique spike-specific TCRs reportedly avoided B.1.351 and B.1.1.7 mutated regions.

Assay: immunoSEQ multiplex PCR; the TCRdb copy retains only in-frame clones and omits some. Of approximately 50,000 clones in the sample, 86% were seen once. The CDR3 sequence is 14 residues long. CDR1 and CDR2 from the germline V gene are SGHNT and YENEEA. V shed 5 bases and J shed 6 bases, with 14 bases lying between them. The source is an adult who received the AZD1222 COVID-19 vaccine. Sequencing was performed on peripheral blood, taken 28 days after the second AZD1222 dose. The rearrangement links TRBV11-3 to TRBJ2-1; a possible D gene is TRBD2 (6 bases). The CDR3 DNA is TGTGCCAGCAGCGGTACAGTGGGGGGCAATGAGCAGTTCTTC. Its protein is CASSGTVGGNEQFF. Looking up the rest from reference TRBV11-3 and TRBJ2-1 gives the full variable domain: EAGVVQSPRYKIIEKKQPVAFWCNPISGHNTLYWYLQNLGQGPELLIRYENEEAVDDSQLPKDRFSAERLKGVDSTLKIQPAELGDSAVYLCASSGTVGGNEQFFGPGTRLTVL.